This T cell receptor (beta chain) was recorded in a study of T cells in localized non-small cell lung cancer. Points on this clone: Its antigen is as yet unknown.

Here immunoSEQ multiplex PCR was the method, and the copy in TCRdb shows in-frame clones only, minus some. The sample shows tens of thousands of clones, roughly 84% of them seen only once. Regarding the study as a whole: Of the top 100 tumor clones, median around 60 were in adjacent lung, some 30 among its top 100. In the blood, greater T cell density corresponded to longer overall survival.

This receptor was identified in a male donor at least 60 years old with stage I squamous cell lung carcinoma. The source material was peripheral blood, sampled before any cancer treatment.

This chain's CDR3 is CASSDRGANVLTF. As DNA, the CDR3 is TGTGCCAGCAGTGACAGAGGGGCCAACGTCCTGACTTTC. The rearrangement links TRBV25-1 to TRBJ2-6; D is unresolved. Germline CDR1 and CDR2: MGHDK and SYGVNS. The CDR3 is made up of 13 amino acids. Trimming stripped 3 bases from V and 4 bases from J, with 4 bases between.